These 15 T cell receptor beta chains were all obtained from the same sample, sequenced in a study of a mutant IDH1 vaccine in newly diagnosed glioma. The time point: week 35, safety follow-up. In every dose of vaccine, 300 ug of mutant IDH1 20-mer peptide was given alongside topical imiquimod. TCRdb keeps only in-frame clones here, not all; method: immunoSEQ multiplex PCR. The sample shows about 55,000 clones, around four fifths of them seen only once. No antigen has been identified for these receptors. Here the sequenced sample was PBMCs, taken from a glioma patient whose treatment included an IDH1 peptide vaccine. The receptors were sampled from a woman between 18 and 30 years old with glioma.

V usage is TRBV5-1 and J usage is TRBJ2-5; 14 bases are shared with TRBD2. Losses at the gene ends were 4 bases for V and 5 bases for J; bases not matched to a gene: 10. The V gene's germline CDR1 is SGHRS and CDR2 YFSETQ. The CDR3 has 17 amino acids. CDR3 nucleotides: TGCGCCAGCAGCCGAACGGGACTAGCGGGAGTTGGGGAGACCCAGTACTTC. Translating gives CASSRTGLAGVGETQYF.

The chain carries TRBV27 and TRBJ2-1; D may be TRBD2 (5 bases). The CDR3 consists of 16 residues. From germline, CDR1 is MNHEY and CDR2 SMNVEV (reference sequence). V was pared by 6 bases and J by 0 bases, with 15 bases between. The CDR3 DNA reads TGTGCCAGCAGAACTAGGGTTTCAAGCTCCTACAATGAGCAGTTCTTC. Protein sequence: CASRTRVSSSYNEQFF.

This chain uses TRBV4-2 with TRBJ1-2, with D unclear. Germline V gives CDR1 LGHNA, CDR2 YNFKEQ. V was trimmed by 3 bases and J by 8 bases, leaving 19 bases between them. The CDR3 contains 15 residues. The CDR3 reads CASSHPTPGIGGYTF. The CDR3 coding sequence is TGTGCCAGCAGCCACCCCACCCCGGGTATAGGCGGCTACACCTTC.

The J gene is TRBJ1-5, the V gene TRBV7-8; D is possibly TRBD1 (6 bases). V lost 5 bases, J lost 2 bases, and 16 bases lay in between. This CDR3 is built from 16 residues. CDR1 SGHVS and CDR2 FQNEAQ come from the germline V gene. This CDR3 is CASSPQAPGGNQPQHF. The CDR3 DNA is TGTGCCAGCAGCCCCCAAGCCCCAGGGGGCAATCAGCCCCAGCATTTT. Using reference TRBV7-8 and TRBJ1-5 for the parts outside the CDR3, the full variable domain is GAGVSQSPRYKVAKRGQDVALRCDPISGHVSLFWYQQALGQGPEFLTYFQNEAQLDKSGLPSDRFFAERPEGSVSTLKIQRTQQEDSAVYLCASSPQAPGGNQPQHFGDGTRLSIL.

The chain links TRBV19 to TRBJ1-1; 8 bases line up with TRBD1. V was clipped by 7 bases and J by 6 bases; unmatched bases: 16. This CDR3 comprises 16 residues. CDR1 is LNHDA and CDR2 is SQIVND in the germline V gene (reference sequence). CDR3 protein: CASTEKMQGAWAEAFF. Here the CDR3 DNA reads TGTGCCAGTACCGAGAAGATGCAGGGGGCATGGGCTGAAGCTTTCTTT.

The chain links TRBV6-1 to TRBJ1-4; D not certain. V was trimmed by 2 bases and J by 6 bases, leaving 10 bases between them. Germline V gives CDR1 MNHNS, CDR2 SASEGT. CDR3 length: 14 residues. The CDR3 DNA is TGTGCCAGCAGTGAAATAAGAGTTGATGAAAAACTGTTTTTT. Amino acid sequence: CASSEIRVDEKLFF.

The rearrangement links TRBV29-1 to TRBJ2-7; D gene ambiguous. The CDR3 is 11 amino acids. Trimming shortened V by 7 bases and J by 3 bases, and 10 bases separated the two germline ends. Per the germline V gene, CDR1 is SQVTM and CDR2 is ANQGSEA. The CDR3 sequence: CSGRLGYEQYF. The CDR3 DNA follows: TGCAGCGGGAGACTGGGCTACGAGCAGTACTTC.

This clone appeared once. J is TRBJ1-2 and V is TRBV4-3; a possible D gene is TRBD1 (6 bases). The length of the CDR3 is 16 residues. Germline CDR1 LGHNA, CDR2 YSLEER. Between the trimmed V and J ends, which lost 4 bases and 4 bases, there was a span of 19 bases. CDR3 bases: TGCGCCAGCAGCCCGAGCGTACCGACAGGAATCTATGGCTACACCTTC. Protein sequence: CASSPSVPTGIYGYTF.

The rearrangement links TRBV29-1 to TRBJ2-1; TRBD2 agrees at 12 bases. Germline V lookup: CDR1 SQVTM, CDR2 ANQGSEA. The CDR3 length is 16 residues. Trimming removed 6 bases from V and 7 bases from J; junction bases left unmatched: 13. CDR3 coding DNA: TGCAGCGTCCGAGGGGCTAGCGGGAGGGGGTTGAATGAGCAGTTCTTC. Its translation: CSVRGASGRGLNEQFF.

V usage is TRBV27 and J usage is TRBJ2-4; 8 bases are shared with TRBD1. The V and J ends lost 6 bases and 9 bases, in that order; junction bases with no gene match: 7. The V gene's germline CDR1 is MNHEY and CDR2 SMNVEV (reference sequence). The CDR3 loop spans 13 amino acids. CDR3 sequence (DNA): TGTGCCAGCAGGGACAGGGATAACGGCATTCAGTACTTC. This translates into CASRDRDNGIQYF.

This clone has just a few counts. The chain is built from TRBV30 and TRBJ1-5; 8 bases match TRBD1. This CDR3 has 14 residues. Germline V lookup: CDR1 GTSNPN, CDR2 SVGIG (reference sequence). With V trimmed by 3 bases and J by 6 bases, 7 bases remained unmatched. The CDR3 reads CAWRAQGASQPQHF. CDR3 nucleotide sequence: TGTGCCTGGAGAGCTCAGGGGGCAAGTCAGCCCCAGCATTTT.

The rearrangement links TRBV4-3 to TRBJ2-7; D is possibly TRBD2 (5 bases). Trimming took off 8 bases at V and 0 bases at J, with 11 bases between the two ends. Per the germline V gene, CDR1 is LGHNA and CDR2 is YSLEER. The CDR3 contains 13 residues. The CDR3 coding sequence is TGCGCCAGCCCCGGGGTCCTCTCCTACGAGCAGTACTTC. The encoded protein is CASPGVLSYEQYF.

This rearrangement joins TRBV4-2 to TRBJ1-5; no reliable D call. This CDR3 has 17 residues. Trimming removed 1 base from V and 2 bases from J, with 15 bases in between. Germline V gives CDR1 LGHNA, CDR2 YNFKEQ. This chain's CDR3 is CASSQGHGSEGNQPQHF. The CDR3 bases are TGTGCCAGCAGCCAAGGGCATGGGAGCGAGGGCAATCAGCCCCAGCATTTT.

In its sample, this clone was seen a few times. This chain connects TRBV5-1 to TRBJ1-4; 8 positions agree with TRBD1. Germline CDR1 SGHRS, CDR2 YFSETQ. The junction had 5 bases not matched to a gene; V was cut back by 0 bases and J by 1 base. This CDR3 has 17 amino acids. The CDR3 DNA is TGCGCCAGCAGCTTGGGGGGGACAGGCGGAACTAATGAAAAACTGTTTTTT. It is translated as CASSLGGTGGTNEKLFF.

The CDR3: CASSLTSGPSDTQYF. DNA for the CDR3: TGTGCCAGCAGTTTGACTAGCGGGCCATCAGATACGCAGTATTTT. The rearrangement links TRBV6-4 to TRBJ2-3; TRBD2 aligns across 10 bases. Trimming at V came to 5 bases and at J to 4 bases, leaving 6 bases not matched to a gene. This CDR3 is built from 15 residues. CDR1 is MRHNA, CDR2 SNTAGT, per germline.